The 26 T cell receptor beta chains below all came from one sample that was sequenced in a study of T cell clonotyping in hematopoietic cell transplantation (dated by TCRdb to about 2021). Library preparation was by the immunoSEQ multiplex PCR assay. The source is immuneACCESS, and TCRdb retained only in-frame sequences with V and J called. Part of the clones is not carried over; for the studies checked, unresolved V genes explain less than half of this, and the remainder is unexplained. Across this sample there are about 10,000 clones, with 51% seen only once. The top ten hold 10% to 15% of the sample. Sample time point, as interpreted from the label and publication: 100 days after allo-HCT. This specimen consisted of peripheral blood mononuclear cells, obtained 100 days after allogeneic stem cell transplant. Receptor source: a female patient aged 50-59 years who had an allogeneic stem cell transplant from an unrelated donor, so the T cells may come from the graft donor. Some clones in this sample may be carry-over from other donors' samples.

This clone qualifies as medium-sized. The gene calls are TRBV19 and TRBJ2-1; 9 positions agree with TRBD2. The CDR3 consists of 15 residues. The germline CDR1 and CDR2 sequences are LNHDA and SQIVND (reference sequence). The ends lost 4 bases at V and 1 base at J; junction bases unmatched: 2. CDR3 sequence (DNA): TGTGCCAGTAGTAAGACTAGCGGATCCTACAATGAGCAGTTCTTC. It translates to CASSKTSGSYNEQFF.

J is TRBJ2-7 and V is TRBV5-6; D may be TRBD1 or TRBD2 (5 bases each). V dropped 3 bases and J dropped 6 bases, with 19 bases sitting between them. The CDR3 is 15 amino acids. Germline lookup yields CDR1 SGHDT and CDR2 YYEEEE. The CDR3 reads CASSSYRSEGIEQYF. The CDR3 DNA reads TGTGCCAGCAGCTCGTATCGGAGCGAGGGGATCGAGCAGTACTTC. Drawing the rest from reference TRBV5-6 and TRBJ2-7, the complete variable domain is DAGVTQSPTHLIKTRGQQVTLRCSPKSGHDTVSWYQQALGQGPQFIFQYYEEEERQRGNFPDRFSGHQFPNYSSELNVNALLLGDSALYLCASSSYRSEGIEQYFGPGTRLTVT.

The J gene is TRBJ2-3, the V gene TRBV4-2; either TRBD1 or TRBD2 may fit D (5 bases each). V gave up 2 bases and J gave up 0 bases, with 9 bases separating them. Germline CDR1 LGHNA, CDR2 YNFKEQ. The CDR3 covers 15 residues. This chain's CDR3 is CASSQSRDSTDTQYF. CDR3 nucleotide sequence: TGTGCCAGCAGCCAAAGCCGGGACAGCACAGATACGCAGTATTTT.

The chain has TRBV7-6 and TRBJ2-7; the D is unclear. Per germline, CDR1 SGHVS and CDR2 FNYEAQ. Deletions cut 6 bases from V and 3 bases from J, with 12 bases between. The CDR3 sequence is 13 residues long. The CDR3 spells CASSPGPNYEQYF. The CDR3 coding sequence is TGTGCCAGCAGTCCCGGGCCAAACTACGAGCAGTACTTC. Full variable domain (outside the CDR3, taken from reference TRBV7-6 and TRBJ2-7): GAGVSQSPRYKVTKRGQDVALRCDPISGHVSLYWYRQALGQGPEFLTYFNYEAQQDKSGLPNDRFSAERPEGSISTLTIQRTEQRDSAMYRCASSPGPNYEQYFGPGTRLTVT.

The chain links TRBV7-6 to TRBJ2-7; 8 bases agree with TRBD1. The CDR3 totals 13 residues. V lost 5 bases and J lost 5; bases outside the gene matches: 5. The V gene's germline CDR1 is SGHVS and CDR2 FNYEAQ. The CDR3 DNA reads TGTGCCAGCAGCGAGAGACAGGGGAACGAGCAGTACTTC. It yields the protein CASSERQGNEQYF. Complete variable domain (other parts from reference TRBV7-6 and TRBJ2-7): GAGVSQSPRYKVTKRGQDVALRCDPISGHVSLYWYRQALGQGPEFLTYFNYEAQQDKSGLPNDRFSAERPEGSISTLTIQRTEQRDSAMYRCASSERQGNEQYFGPGTRLTVT.

This clone was counted between two and nine times. This sequence joins TRBV7-2 and TRBJ1-3, with unresolved D. Germline CDR1 reads SGHTA; CDR2 reads FQGNSA. This CDR3 is built from 15 residues. Trimming cost V 6 bases and J 0 bases, with 12 bases left between them. The CDR3 DNA sequence: TGTGCCAGCAGTCCTTATTCCGGCTCTGGAAACACCATATATTTT. Translating it yields CASSPYSGSGNTIYF.

The chain joins TRBV7-6 to TRBJ2-7; the match to TRBD1 covers 11 bases. The CDR3 has 16 residues. Germline values: CDR1 SGHVS, CDR2 FNYEAQ. After removal of 1 base from V and 4 bases from J, the junction contained 6 bases not matched to a gene. The CDR3 region is CASSLEDRDRGYEQYF. DNA of the CDR3: TGTGCCAGCAGCTTAGAGGACCGGGACAGGGGGTACGAGCAGTACTTC.

This rearrangement joins TRBV2 to TRBJ1-2; 9 bases agree with TRBD1. The CDR3 contains 16 residues. Germline CDR1 and CDR2: SNHLY and FYNNEI. J was trimmed by 4 bases and V by 5 bases; bases with no gene match: 11. In nucleotides, the CDR3 is TGTGCCAGCAGTCGCCAAACCGGGACAGGGTTCTATGGCTACACCTTC. Translating gives CASSRQTGTGFYGYTF.

The chain joins TRBV30 to TRBJ1-1, with no clear D. The V end lost 2 bases, the J end lost 5 bases, and 12 bases lay between the germline ends. Germline assignment: CDR1 GTSNPN and CDR2 SVGIG (reference sequence). The CDR3 is 13 amino acids. The CDR3: CAWSPRGETEAFF. CDR3 in DNA: TGTGCCTGGAGTCCCCGGGGAGAGACTGAAGCTTTCTTT.

This clone was seen a handful of times. The V and J genes are TRBV30 and TRBJ1-1; no definite D call. The ends were cut back, 1 base at V and 4 bases at J, with 7 bases in the middle. The CDR3 is 12 residues long. Germline CDR1 and CDR2: GTSNPN and SVGIG (reference sequence). CDR3 nucleotide sequence: TGTGCCTGGAGTGATTATGGCACTGAAGCTTTCTTT. It yields the protein CAWSDYGTEAFF.

V gene TRBV30 combines with J gene TRBJ2-7; TRBD1 matches 9 bases. J was trimmed by 3 bases and V by 3 bases; bases with no gene match: 3. The CDR3 covers 13 residues. CDR1 and CDR2 (germline): GTSNPN, SVGIG (reference sequence). CDR3 in DNA: TGTGCCTGGAGGGGACAGGGTGACTACGAGCAGTACTTC. Translated, it gives CAWRGQGDYEQYF.

This chain uses TRBV29-1 with TRBJ1-1; no clear D. Germline-derived CDR1 and CDR2 are SQVTM and ANQGSEA. The CDR3 runs 12 residues. Between the trimmed V and J ends, which lost 6 bases and 1 base, there was a span of 9 bases. The CDR3 spells CSVGGWNTEAFF. Written as DNA, the CDR3 is TGCAGCGTGGGTGGTTGGAACACTGAAGCTTTCTTT.

The V and J genes are TRBV5-6 and TRBJ1-5, with D hard to call. The germline gives CDR1 SGHDT, CDR2 YYEEEE. The CDR3 has 12 amino acids. Trimming took 0 bases from V and 5 from J, leaving 3 bases between them. The CDR3 coding sequence is TGTGCCAGCAGCTTGGTGGATCAGCCCCAGCATTTT. Encoded protein: CASSLVDQPQHF.

Judged by abundance, this clone is large. The rearrangement joins TRBV4-2 to TRBJ2-5; a weak D match, TRBD2 (5 bases). The CDR3 covers 14 residues. V shed 1 base and J shed 5 bases, with 11 bases lying between them. Germline CDR1 is LGHNA and CDR2 is YNFKEQ. CDR3 in amino acids: CASSQAAPGETQYF. CDR3 sequence (DNA): TGTGCCAGCAGCCAAGCCGCCCCGGGGGAGACCCAGTACTTC.

The V gene is TRBV28, the J gene TRBJ1-4, with 8 nucleotides matching TRBD1. This CDR3 is 16 amino acids long. V lost 6 bases, J lost 10 bases, and 16 bases stayed unmatched. Germline lookup yields CDR1 MDHEN and CDR2 SYDVKM. The CDR3 region is CASSSDDRGTLGKLFF. CDR3 sequence (DNA): TGTGCCAGCAGCTCCGATGACAGGGGTACTTTAGGAAAACTGTTTTTT.

This clone was seen only a few times. This sequence joins TRBV30 and TRBJ2-5, with TRBD1 as a possible D gene (6 bases). Judging by the DNA end, TRBJ2-7 fits better; the J call may be wrong. Germline V gene data show CDR1 as GTSNPN and CDR2 as SVGIG (reference sequence). There are 13 residues in the CDR3. CDR3 sequence: CAWSVQGIHEQYF. In nucleotides, the CDR3 is TGTGCCTGGAGTGTACAGGGTATCCACGAGCAGTACTTC.

The rearrangement links TRBV7-3 to TRBJ2-2; TRBD1 matches 7 bases. The trim removed 10 bases at V and 1 base at J, leaving 0 bases unmatched. The length of the CDR3 is 12 residues. Germline-derived CDR1 and CDR2 are SGHTA and FQGTGA. The CDR3 nucleotides read TGTGCCAACAGGGGGAACACCGGGGAGCTGTTTTTT. Protein sequence: CANRGNTGELFF.

The table lists this clone with a few counts. The rearrangement uses TRBV7-2 and TRBJ2-5, with 12 positions matching TRBD2. V lost 1 base and J lost 5; bases outside the gene matches: 8. Germline-derived CDR1 and CDR2 are SGHTA and FQGNSA. The CDR3 totals 17 residues. The DNA of the CDR3 is TGTGCCAGCAGCTTAGACCTAGCGGGGGGGCGTCGGGAGACCCAGTACTTC. Amino acid sequence: CASSLDLAGGRRETQYF.

This clone was counted once. This rearrangement joins TRBV30 to TRBJ1-2, with 7 nucleotides matching TRBD1. The germline CDR1 and CDR2 sequences are GTSNPN and SVGIG (reference sequence). Unmatched junction bases numbered 14, after V lost 0 bases and J lost 4 bases. The CDR3 length is 17 residues. The CDR3 DNA sequence: TGTGCCTGGAGTGTATCCCTGGGCAGGGGGAGGGTCTATGGCTACACCTTC. Encoded protein: CAWSVSLGRGRVYGYTF.

This clone appeared a few times. J is TRBJ2-1 and V is TRBV6-6; D is possibly TRBD2 (6 bases). The CDR3 sequence is 12 residues long. V lost 4 bases, J lost 7 bases, and 8 bases lay in between. Per germline, CDR1 MNHNY and CDR2 SVGAGI (reference sequence). The CDR3 loop is CASSFRGNEQFF. In nucleotides, the CDR3 is TGTGCCAGCAGTTTCCGGGGGAATGAGCAGTTCTTC.

V is TRBV30 and J is TRBJ1-4; no clear D. The V gene lost 0 bases and the J gene lost 4 bases, with 6 bases spanning the gap. The CDR3 contains 13 residues. Germline CDR1 and CDR2: GTSNPN and SVGIG (reference sequence). Here the CDR3 DNA reads TGTGCCTGGAGTGTACGTTATAATGAAAAACTGTTTTTT. Translation gives CAWSVRYNEKLFF.

The CDR3 DNA reads TGTGCCAGCAGTGAGGGGGGAGGCACTGAAGCTTTCTTT. Translation: CASSEGGGTEAFF. The rearrangement uses TRBV2 and TRBJ1-1, with D possibly TRBD1 on 5 matching bases. Trimming removed 3 bases from V and 4 bases from J, with 9 bases in between. The CDR3 runs 13 residues. Per the germline V gene, CDR1 is SNHLY and CDR2 is FYNNEI.

This clone is hyperexpanded in the sample. The chain couples TRBV5-6 to TRBJ2-7; perhaps TRBD1 as D (5 bases). The germline V gene encodes CDR1 SGHDT and CDR2 YYEEEE. V shed 3 bases and J shed 4 bases, with 14 bases lying between them. The CDR3 spans 14 residues. The CDR3 spells CASSSEFRAYEQYF. The CDR3 DNA is TGTGCCAGCAGCTCGGAATTCAGGGCTTACGAGCAGTACTTC.

The chain recombines TRBV1 with TRBJ1-1. TRBV1 is shown as a pseudogene. The CDR3 has 14 residues. CDR3 nucleotides: TGCACCAGCAGCCAAGATAGCCTGAACACTGAAGCTTTCTTT. As protein: CTSSQDSLNTEAFF.

This rearrangement joins TRBV30 to TRBJ2-3; D remains unclear. The CDR3 loop spans 14 amino acids. V lost 0 bases to trimming and J lost 3 bases, with 10 bases between them. Germline V CDR1 and CDR2: GTSNPN, SVGIG (reference sequence). The CDR3 sequence is CAWSVQGGTDTQYF. DNA for the CDR3: TGTGCCTGGAGTGTTCAAGGTGGTACAGATACGCAGTATTTT.

This chain joins TRBV2 and TRBJ2-5; D is unclear. This CDR3 spans 14 amino acids. Between the trimmed V and J ends, which lost 1 base and 5 bases, there was a span of 11 bases. The germline V gene has CDR1 SNHLY and CDR2 FYNNEI. The CDR3 sequence: CASSEDGPRETQYF. In nucleotides, the CDR3 is TGTGCCAGCAGTGAAGACGGTCCGCGGGAGACCCAGTACTTC.